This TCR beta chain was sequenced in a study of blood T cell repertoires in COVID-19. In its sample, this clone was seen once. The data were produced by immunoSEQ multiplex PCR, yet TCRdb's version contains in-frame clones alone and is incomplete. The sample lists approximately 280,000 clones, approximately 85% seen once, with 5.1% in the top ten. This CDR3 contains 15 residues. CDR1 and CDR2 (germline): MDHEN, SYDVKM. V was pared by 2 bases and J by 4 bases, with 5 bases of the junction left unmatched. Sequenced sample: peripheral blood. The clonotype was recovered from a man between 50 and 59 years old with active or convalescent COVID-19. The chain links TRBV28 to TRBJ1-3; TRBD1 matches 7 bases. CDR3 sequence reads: CASSLRRGLGNTIYF. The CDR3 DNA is TGTGCCAGCAGTTTACGGAGGGGGCTAGGAAACACCATATATTTT. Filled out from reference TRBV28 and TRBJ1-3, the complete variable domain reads DVKVTQSSRYLVKRTGEKVFLECVQDMDHENMFWYRQDPGLGLRLIYFSYDVKMKEKGDIPEGYSVSREKKERFSLILESASTNQTSMYLCASSLRRGLGNTIYFGEGSWLTVV.